This TCR beta chain was retrieved from a study of blood T cell repertoires in COVID-19. The CDR3 covers 15 residues. Trimming left V 0 bases short and J 1 base short, with 10 bases between. In germline, CDR1 is SGHNT, CDR2 YYREEE (reference sequence). Profiling relied on immunoSEQ multiplex PCR, and the TCRdb table lists in-frame clones only, not all of them. Of more than 85,000 clones listed, about 75% were seen once; the top ten hold roughly a fifth. The sample taken for sequencing was peripheral blood. The V and J genes are TRBV5-4 and TRBJ1-1; D not resolved. The receptor comes from a woman aged 65 to 85 with acute or convalescent COVID-19. The CDR3 is CASSLGSLSNTEAFF. CDR3 sequence (DNA): TGTGCCAGCAGCTTGGGTAGCCTCTCGAACACTGAAGCTTTCTTT.